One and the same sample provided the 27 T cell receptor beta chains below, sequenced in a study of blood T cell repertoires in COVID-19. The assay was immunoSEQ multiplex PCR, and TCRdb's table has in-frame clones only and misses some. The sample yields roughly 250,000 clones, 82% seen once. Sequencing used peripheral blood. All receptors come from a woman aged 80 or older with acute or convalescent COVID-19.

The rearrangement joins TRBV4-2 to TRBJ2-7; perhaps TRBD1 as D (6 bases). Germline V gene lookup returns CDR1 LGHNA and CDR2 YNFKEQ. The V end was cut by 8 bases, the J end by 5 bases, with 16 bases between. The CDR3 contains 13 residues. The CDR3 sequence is CASALGAQNEQYF. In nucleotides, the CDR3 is TGTGCCAGCGCACTGGGGGCGCAAAACGAGCAGTACTTC.

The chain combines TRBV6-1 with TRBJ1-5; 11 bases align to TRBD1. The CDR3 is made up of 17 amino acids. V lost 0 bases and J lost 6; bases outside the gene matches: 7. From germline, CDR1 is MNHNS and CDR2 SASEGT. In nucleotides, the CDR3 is TGTGCCAGCAGTGAAGCCGGGACAGGGGGATTCGTTCAGCCCCAGCATTTT. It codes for CASSEAGTGGFVQPQHF.

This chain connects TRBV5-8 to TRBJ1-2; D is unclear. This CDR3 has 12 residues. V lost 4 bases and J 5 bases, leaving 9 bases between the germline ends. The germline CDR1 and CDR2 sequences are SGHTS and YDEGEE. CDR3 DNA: TGTGCCAGCAGCCCCGGAGTTTATGGCTACACCTTC. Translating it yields CASSPGVYGYTF.

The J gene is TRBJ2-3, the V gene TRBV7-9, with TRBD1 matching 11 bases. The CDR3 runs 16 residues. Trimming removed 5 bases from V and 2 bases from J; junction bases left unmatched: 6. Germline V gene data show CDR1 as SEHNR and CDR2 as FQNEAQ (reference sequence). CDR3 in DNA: TGTGCCAGCAGCAAGGGACAGGGGGTCGACACAGATACGCAGTATTTT. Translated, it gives CASSKGQGVDTDTQYF.

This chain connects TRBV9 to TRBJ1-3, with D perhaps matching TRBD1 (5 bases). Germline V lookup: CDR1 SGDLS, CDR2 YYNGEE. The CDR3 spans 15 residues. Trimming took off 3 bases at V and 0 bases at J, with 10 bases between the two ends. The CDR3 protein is CASSETGFSGNTIYF. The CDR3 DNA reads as TGTGCCAGCAGCGAAACAGGCTTCTCTGGAAACACCATATATTTT.

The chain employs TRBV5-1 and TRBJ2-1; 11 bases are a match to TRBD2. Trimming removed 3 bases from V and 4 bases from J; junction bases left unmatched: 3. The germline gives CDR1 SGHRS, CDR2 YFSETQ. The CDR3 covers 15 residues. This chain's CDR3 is CASSSIAGGYNEQFF. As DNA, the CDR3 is TGCGCCAGCAGCTCTATAGCGGGAGGGTACAATGAGCAGTTCTTC.

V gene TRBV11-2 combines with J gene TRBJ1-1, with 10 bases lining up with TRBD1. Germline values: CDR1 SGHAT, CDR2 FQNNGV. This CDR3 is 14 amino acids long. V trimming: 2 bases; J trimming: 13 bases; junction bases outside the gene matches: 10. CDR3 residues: CASSLIVDRGVGFF. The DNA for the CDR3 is TGTGCCAGCAGCTTAATTGTGGACAGGGGGGTGGGTTTCTTT.

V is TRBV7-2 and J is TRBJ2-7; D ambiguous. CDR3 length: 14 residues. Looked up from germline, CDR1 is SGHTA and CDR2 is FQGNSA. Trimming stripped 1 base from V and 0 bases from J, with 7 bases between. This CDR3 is CASSLVGNSYEQYF. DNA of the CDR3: TGTGCCAGCAGCTTAGTGGGCAACTCCTACGAGCAGTACTTC.

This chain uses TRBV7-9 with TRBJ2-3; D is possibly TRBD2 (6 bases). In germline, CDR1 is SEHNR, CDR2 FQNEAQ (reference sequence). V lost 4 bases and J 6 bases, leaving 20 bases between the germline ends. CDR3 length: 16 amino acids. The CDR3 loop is CASSSGGTLGPDTQYF. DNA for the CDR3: TGTGCCAGCAGCTCTGGGGGGACTCTTGGGCCGGATACGCAGTATTTT. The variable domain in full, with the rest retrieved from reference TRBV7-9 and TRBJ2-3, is DTGVSQNPRHKITKRGQNVTFRCDPISEHNRLYWYRQTLGQGPEFLTYFQNEAQLEKSRLLSDRFSAERPKGSFSTLEIQRTEQGDSAMYLCASSSGGTLGPDTQYFGPGTRLTVL.

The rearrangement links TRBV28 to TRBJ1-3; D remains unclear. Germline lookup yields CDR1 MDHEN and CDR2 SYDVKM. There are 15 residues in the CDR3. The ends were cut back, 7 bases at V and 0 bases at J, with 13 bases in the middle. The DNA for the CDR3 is TGTGCCAGCACTGAGGGCAGCGGCTCTGGAAACACCATATATTTT. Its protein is CASTEGSGSGNTIYF. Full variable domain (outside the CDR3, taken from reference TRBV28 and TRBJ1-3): DVKVTQSSRYLVKRTGEKVFLECVQDMDHENMFWYRQDPGLGLRLIYFSYDVKMKEKGDIPEGYSVSREKKERFSLILESASTNQTSMYLCASTEGSGSGNTIYFGEGSWLTVV.

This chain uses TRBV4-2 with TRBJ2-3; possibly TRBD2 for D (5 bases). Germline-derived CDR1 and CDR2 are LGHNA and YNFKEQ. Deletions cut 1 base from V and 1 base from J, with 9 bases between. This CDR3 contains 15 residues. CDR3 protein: CASSQVSRGTDTQYF. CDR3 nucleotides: TGTGCCAGCAGCCAAGTTTCGCGGGGCACAGATACGCAGTATTTT.

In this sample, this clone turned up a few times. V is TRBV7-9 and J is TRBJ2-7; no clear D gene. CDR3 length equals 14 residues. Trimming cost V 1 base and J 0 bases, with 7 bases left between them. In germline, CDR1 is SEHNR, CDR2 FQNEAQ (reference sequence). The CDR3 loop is CASSLVPGSYEQYF. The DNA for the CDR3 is TGTGCCAGCAGCTTAGTTCCGGGCTCCTACGAGCAGTACTTC.

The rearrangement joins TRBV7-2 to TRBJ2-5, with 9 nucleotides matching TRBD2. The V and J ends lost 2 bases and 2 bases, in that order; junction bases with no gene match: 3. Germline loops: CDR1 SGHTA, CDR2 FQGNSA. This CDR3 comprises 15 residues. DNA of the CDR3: TGTGCCAGCAGCTTATTGCGGGGGGGACAAGAGACCCAGTACTTC. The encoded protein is CASSLLRGGQETQYF.

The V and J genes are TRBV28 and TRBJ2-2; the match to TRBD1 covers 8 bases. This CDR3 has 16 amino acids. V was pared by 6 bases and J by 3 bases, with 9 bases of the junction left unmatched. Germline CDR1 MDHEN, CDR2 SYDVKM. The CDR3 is CASSFRGRSDTGELFF. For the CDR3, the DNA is TGTGCCAGCAGCTTCAGGGGGCGCTCGGACACCGGGGAGCTGTTTTTT.

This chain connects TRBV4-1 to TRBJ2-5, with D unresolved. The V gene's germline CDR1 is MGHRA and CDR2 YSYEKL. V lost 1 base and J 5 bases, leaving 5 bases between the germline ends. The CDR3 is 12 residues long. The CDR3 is CASSQARETQYF. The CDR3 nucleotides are TGCGCCAGCAGCCAAGCCAGGGAGACCCAGTACTTC.

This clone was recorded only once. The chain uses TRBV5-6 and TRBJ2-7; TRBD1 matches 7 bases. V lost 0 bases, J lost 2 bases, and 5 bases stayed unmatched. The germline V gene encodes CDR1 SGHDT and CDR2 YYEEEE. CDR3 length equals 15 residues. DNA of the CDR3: TGTGCCAGCAGCTTGGCCATACAGGGGCCCTACGAGCAGTACTTC. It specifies CASSLAIQGPYEQYF.

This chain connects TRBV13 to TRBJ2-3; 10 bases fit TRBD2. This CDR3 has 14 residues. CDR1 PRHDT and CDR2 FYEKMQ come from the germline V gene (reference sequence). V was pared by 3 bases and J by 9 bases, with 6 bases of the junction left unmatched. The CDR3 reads CASSFGTSEGTQYF. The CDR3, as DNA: TGTGCCAGCAGCTTTGGGACTAGCGAGGGAACGCAGTATTTT.

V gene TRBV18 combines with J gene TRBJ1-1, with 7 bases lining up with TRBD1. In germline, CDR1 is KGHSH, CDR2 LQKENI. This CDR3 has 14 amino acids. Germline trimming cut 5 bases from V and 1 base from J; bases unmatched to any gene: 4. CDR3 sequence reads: CASSSQGENTEAFF. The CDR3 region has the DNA TGTGCCAGCTCATCGCAGGGGGAGAACACTGAAGCTTTCTTT.

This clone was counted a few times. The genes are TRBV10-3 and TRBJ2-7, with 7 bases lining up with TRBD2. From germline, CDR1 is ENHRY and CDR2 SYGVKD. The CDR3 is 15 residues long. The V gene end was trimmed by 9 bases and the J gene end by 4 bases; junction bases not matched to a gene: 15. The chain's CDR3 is CAIKDGGGTLYEQYF. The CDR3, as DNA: TGTGCCATTAAAGACGGGGGAGGGACTTTATACGAGCAGTACTTC.

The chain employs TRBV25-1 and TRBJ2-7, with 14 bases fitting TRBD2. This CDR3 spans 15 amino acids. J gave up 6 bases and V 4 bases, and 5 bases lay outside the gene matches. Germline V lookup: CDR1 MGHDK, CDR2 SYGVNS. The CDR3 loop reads CASSVPGLAGVEQYF. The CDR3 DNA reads TGTGCCAGCAGTGTACCGGGACTAGCGGGAGTCGAGCAGTACTTC.

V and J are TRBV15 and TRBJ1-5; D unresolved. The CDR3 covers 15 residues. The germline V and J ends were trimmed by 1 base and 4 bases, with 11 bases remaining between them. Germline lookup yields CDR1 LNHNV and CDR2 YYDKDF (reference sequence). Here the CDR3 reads CATSRVTVLNQPQHF. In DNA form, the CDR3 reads TGTGCCACCAGCAGAGTTACGGTTTTGAATCAGCCCCAGCATTTT.

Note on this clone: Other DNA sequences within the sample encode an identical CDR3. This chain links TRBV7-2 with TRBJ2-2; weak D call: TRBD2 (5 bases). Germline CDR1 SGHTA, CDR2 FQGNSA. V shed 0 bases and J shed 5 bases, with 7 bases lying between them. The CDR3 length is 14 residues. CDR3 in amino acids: CASSLARGTGELFF. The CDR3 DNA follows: TGTGCCAGCAGCTTAGCACGGGGAACCGGGGAGCTGTTTTTT.

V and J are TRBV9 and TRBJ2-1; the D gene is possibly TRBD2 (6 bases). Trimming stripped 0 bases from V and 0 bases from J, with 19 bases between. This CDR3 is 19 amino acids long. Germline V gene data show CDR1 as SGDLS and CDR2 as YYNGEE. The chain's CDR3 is CASSVASERRTSSYNEQFF. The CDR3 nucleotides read TGTGCCAGCAGCGTAGCTAGCGAAAGACGAACCTCCTCCTACAATGAGCAGTTCTTC. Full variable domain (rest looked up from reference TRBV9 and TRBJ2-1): DSGVTQTPKHLITATGQRVTLRCSPRSGDLSVYWYQQSLDQGLQFLIQYYNGEERAKGNILERFSAQQFPDLHSELNLSSLELGDSALYFCASSVASERRTSSYNEQFFGPGTRLTVL.

The CDR3 coding sequence is TGTGCCAGCACCGGACAGGGGAATCAGCCCCAGCATTTT. The encoded protein is CASTGQGNQPQHF. The V and J genes are TRBV6-5 and TRBJ1-5, with 9 bases aligning to TRBD1. Germline V CDR1 and CDR2: MNHEY, SVGAGI. CDR3 size: 13 residues. V lost 7 bases, J lost 4 bases, and 2 bases stayed unmatched.

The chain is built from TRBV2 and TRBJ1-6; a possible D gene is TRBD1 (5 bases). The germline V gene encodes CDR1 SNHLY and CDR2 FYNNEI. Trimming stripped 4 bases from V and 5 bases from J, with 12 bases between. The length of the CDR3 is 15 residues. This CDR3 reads CASSGHGGDNSPLHF. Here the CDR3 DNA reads TGTGCCAGCAGTGGGCATGGAGGGGATAATTCACCCCTCCACTTT.

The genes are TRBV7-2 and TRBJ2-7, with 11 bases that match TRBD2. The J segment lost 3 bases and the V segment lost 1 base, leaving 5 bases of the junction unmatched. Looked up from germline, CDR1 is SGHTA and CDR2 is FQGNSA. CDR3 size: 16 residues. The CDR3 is CASSLGSGGAGYEQYF. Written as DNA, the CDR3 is TGTGCCAGCAGCTTAGGTAGCGGGGGGGCCGGCTACGAGCAGTACTTC.

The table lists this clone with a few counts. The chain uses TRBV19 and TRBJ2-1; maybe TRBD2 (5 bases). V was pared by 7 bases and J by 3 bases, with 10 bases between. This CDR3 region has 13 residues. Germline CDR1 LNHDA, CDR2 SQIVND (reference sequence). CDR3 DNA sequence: TGTGCCAGTAATGACGGGATCTACAATGAGCAGTTCTTC. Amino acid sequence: CASNDGIYNEQFF.